The 8 T cell receptor beta chains given below trace back to one sample, sequenced in a study of blood T cells in healthy people across ages. Using a J-beta primer mix together with a sample-barcoded 5' primer, a second PCR was run for roughly 7 to 11 cycles. MiXCR, run by TCRdb on the 5' RACE reads, gives a single entry per CDR3 protein. This repertoire shows roughly 720,000 distinct CDR3 sequences, about 48% found once; its top ten account for 41%. The specimen sequenced was blood. Receptor source: an older man in good health.

The chain's CDR3 is CATSLQGAGVRNEQFF. The CDR3 coding sequence is TGTGCCACCAGCCTCCAGGGGGCGGGAGTAAGAAATGAGCAGTTCTTC. The genes are TRBV15 and TRBJ2-1, with D possibly being TRBD1 (8 bases). The germline V and J ends were trimmed by 5 bases and 7 bases, with 21 bases remaining between them. From germline, CDR1 is LNHNV and CDR2 YYDKDF (reference sequence). CDR3 length equals 16 residues.

The chain is built from TRBV7-2 and TRBJ2-1; weak D call: TRBD2 (6 bases). The end of the DNA fits TRBJ2-7 better, so the J call may be wrong. The CDR3 extends over 18 amino acids. Germline V lookup: CDR1 SGHTA, CDR2 FQGNSA. CDR3: CASSSPTRRVSSYNEQYF. The CDR3 nucleotides read TGTGCCAGCAGCTCACCGACTAGGAGGGTCTCCTCCTACAATGAGCAGTACTTC.

V is TRBV28 and J is TRBJ2-5; a weak D match, TRBD2 (6 bases). The assigned J gene may be wrong: the sequence end matches TRBJ2-7 better. The CDR3 runs to 17 residues. Germline lookup yields CDR1 MDHEN and CDR2 SYDVKM. The CDR3 nucleotides are TGTGCCAGCAGTTCATGGGAACTAGCCGAGAACCCCTACGAGCAGTACTTC. It translates to CASSSWELAENPYEQYF.

This clonotype has a handful of counts. The genes are TRBV7-2 and TRBJ2-4, with D perhaps TRBD1 (6 bases). The J call may be faulty, since TRBJ2-7 better matches the DNA end. The CDR3 has 14 amino acids. Germline CDR1 reads SGHTA; CDR2 reads FQGNSA. In nucleotides, the CDR3 is TGTGCCAGCAGCCTCCCAGGGACAAACTACGAGCAGTACTTC. This gives the protein CASSLPGTNYEQYF.

V gene TRBV27 combines with J gene TRBJ2-3; 7 nucleotides match TRBD1. There are 15 residues in the CDR3. Looked up from germline, CDR1 is MNHEY and CDR2 is SMNVEV (reference sequence). With 4 bases clipped from V and 14 bases from J, the junction kept 18 bases outside the gene matches. In DNA, the CDR3 is TGTGCCAGCAGTTCCAATGCCAAGAGGGACAGATACGCGTATTTT. Amino acids: CASSSNAKRDRYAYF.

The table lists this clonotype with a few counts. The V gene is TRBV6-1, the J gene TRBJ2-1, with 11 nucleotides matching TRBD1. The CDR3 extends over 14 amino acids. J lost 6 bases, V lost 3 bases, and 1 base had no gene match. From germline, CDR1 is MNHNS and CDR2 SASEGT. As DNA, the CDR3 is TGTGCCAGCAGTGACGGGACAGGGGGCAATGAGCAGTTCTTC. It encodes CASSDGTGGNEQFF.

On this clonotype: The junction and the germline gene differ at one end; a read error may be behind it. The chain is built from TRBV5-5 and TRBJ2-3; perhaps TRBD1 as D (5 bases). The V gene's germline CDR1 is SGHKS and CDR2 YYEKEE (reference sequence). CDR3 length: 14 residues. CDR3 amino acids: CAGSLGQVTDTQYF. CDR3 nucleotide sequence: TGTGCCGGCAGCTTGGGGCAGGTCACAGATACGCAGTATTTT.

The J gene is TRBJ2-1, the V gene TRBV5-1, with unresolved D. V shed 0 bases and J shed 8 bases, with 6 bases lying between them. This CDR3 contains 12 residues. From germline, CDR1 is SGHRS and CDR2 YFSETQ. The DNA of the CDR3 is TGCGCCAGCAGCTTGGCTAGACATGAGCAGTTCTTC. It encodes CASSLARHEQFF.